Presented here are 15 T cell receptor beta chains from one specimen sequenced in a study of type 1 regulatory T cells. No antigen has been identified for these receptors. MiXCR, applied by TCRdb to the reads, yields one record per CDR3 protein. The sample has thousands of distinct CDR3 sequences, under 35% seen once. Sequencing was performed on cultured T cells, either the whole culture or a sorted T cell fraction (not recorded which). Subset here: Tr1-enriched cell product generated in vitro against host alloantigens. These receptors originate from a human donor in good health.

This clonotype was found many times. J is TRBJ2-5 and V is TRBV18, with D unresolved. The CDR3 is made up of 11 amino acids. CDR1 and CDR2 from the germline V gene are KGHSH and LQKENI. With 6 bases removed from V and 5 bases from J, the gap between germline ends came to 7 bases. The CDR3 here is CASSPGETQYF. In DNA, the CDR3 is TGTGCCAGCTCCCCCGGGGAGACCCAGTACTTC. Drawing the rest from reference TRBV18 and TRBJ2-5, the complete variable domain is NAGVMQNPRHLVRRRGQEARLRCSPMKGHSHVYWYRQLPEEGLKFMVYLQKENIIDESGMPKERFSAEFPKEGPSILRIQQVVRGDSAAYFCASSPGETQYFGPGTRLLVL.

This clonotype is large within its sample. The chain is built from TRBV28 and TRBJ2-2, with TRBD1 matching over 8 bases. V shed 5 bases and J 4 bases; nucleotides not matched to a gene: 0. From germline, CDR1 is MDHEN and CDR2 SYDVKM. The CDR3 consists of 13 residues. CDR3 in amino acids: CASSTGGTGELFF. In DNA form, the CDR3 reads TGTGCCAGCAGTACAGGGGGCACCGGGGAGCTGTTTTTT.

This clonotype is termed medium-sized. The CDR3 loop is CASSGVPGGEYGYTF. The CDR3 nucleotides read TGTGCCAGCAGTGGCGTCCCCGGAGGTGAGTATGGCTACACCTTC. The chain combines TRBV9 with TRBJ1-2; no reliable D call. Germline V CDR1 and CDR2: SGDLS, YYNGEE. CDR3 length equals 15 residues. The V end was cut by 5 bases, the J end by 5 bases, with 19 bases between.

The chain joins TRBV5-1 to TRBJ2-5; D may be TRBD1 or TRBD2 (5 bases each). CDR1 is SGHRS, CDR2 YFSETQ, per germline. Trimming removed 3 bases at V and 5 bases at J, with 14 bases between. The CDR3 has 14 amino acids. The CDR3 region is CASSWSGTDETQYF. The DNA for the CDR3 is TGCGCCAGCAGCTGGTCGGGGACGGACGAGACCCAGTACTTC.

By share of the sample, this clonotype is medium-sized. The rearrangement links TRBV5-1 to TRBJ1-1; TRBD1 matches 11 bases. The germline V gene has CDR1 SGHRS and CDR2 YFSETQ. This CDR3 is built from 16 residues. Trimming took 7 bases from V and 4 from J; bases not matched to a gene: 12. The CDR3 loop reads CASSGTGGLLGTEAFF. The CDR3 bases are TGCGCCAGCTCCGGGACAGGGGGTCTTTTGGGCACTGAAGCTTTCTTT.

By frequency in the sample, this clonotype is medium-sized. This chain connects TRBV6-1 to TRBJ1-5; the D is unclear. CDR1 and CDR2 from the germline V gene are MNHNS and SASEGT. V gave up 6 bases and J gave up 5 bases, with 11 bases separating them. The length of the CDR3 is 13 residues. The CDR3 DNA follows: TGTGCCAGCAGCGCACTCGGCCATCAGCCCCAGCATTTT. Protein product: CASSALGHQPQHF.

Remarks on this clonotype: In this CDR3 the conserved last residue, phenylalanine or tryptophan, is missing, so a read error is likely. CDR3 loop: CASSFQVSYEQYY. CDR3 bases: TGTGCCAGCTCATTCCAGGTTTCCTACGAGCAGTACTAC. This sequence joins TRBV18 and TRBJ2-7; D remains unclear. The CDR3 has 13 residues. CDR1 and CDR2 from the germline V gene are KGHSH and LQKENI. Trimming pared 5 bases from V and 1 base from J, leaving 9 bases between.

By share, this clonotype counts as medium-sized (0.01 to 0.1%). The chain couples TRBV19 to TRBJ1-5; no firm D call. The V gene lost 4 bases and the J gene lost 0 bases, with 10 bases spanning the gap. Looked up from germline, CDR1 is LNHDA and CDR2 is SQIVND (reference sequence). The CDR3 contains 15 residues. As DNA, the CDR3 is TGTGCCAGTAGTAATCCAGGAGATAGCAATCAGCCCCAGCATTTT. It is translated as CASSNPGDSNQPQHF.

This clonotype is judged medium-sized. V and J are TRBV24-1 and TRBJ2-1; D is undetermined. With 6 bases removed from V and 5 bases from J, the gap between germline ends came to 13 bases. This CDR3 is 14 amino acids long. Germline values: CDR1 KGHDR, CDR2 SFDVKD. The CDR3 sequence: CATSRMRDNNEQFF. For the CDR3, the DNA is TGTGCCACCAGTCGGATGCGAGATAACAATGAGCAGTTCTTC.

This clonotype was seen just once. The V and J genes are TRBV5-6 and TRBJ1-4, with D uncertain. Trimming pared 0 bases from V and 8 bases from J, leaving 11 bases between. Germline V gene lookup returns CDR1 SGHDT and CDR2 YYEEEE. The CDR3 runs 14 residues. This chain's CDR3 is CASSLADRMEKLFF. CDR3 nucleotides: TGTGCCAGCAGCTTGGCGGACCGGATGGAAAAACTGTTTTTT.

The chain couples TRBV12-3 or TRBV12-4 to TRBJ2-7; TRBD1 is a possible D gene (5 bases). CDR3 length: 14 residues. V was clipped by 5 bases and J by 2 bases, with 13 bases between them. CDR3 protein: CASSAITGPYEQYF. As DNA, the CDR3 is TGTGCCAGCAGTGCTATCACAGGTCCCTACGAGCAGTACTTC.

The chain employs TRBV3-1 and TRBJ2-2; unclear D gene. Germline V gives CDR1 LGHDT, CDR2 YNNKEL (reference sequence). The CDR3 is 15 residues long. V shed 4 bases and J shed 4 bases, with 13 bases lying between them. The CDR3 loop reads CASSPTLDSTGELFF. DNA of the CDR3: TGTGCCAGCAGCCCGACGCTAGATTCCACCGGGGAGCTGTTTTTT.

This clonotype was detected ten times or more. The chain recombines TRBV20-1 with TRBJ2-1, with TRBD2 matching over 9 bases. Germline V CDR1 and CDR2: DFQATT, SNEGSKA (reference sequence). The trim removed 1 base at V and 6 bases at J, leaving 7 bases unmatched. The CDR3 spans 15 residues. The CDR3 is CSARALAGLGNEQFF. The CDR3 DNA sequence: TGCAGTGCTAGAGCGCTAGCGGGACTAGGCAATGAGCAGTTCTTC.

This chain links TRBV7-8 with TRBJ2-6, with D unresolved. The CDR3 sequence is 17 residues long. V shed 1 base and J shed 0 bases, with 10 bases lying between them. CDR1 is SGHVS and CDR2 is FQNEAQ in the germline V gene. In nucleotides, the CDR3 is TGTGCCAGCAGCTTAGGGTCGAGCTACTCTGGGGCCAACGTCCTGACTTTC. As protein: CASSLGSSYSGANVLTF.

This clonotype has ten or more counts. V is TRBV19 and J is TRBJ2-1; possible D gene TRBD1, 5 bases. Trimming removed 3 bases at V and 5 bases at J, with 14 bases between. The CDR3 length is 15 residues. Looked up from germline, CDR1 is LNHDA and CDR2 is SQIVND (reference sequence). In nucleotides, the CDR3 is TGTGCCAGTAGTATTTCAGGGATTAAAAACAATGAGCAGTTCTTC. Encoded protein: CASSISGIKNNEQFF.